The next 10 T cell receptor beta chains were all read from a single sample in a study of blood T cell repertoires in COVID-19. Produced via immunoSEQ multiplex PCR; TCRdb's table is partial and in-frame only. Found here are about 170,000 clones, just under 85% of them singletons; the top ten hold over 20%. Sequencing input: peripheral blood. The receptors come from a woman aged 80 or over with acute or convalescent COVID-19.

This clone is a singleton in its sample. The CDR3 is CSVVPTGVRTEAFF. CDR3 nucleotides: TGCAGCGTGGTTCCGACAGGGGTACGGACTGAAGCTTTCTTT. V is TRBV29-1 and J is TRBJ1-1; 8 nucleotides agree with TRBD1. The CDR3 has 14 amino acids. Per the germline V gene, CDR1 is SQVTM and CDR2 is ANQGSEA. V was clipped by 6 bases and J by 5 bases; unmatched bases: 11.

This sequence joins TRBV30 and TRBJ1-2; TRBD1 agrees at 7 bases. This CDR3 spans 12 amino acids. The junction had 8 bases not matched to a gene; V was cut back by 5 bases and J by 8 bases. Germline CDR1 is GTSNPN and CDR2 is SVGIG (reference sequence). The CDR3 bases are TGTGCCTGGGCGGACAGGTCTAGCGGCTACACCTTC. This sequence encodes CAWADRSSGYTF.

The gene calls are TRBV5-1 and TRBJ1-1; TRBD1 is a possible D gene (6 bases). V was shortened by 4 bases and J by 3 bases, with 13 bases between the two germline ends. This CDR3 comprises 14 residues. Germline values: CDR1 SGHRS, CDR2 YFSETQ. The CDR3 reads CASSRGGAYTEAFF. DNA for the CDR3: TGCGCCAGCAGCAGGGGGGGCGCGTACACTGAAGCTTTCTTT.

The chain has TRBV11-3 and TRBJ2-6; TRBD1 matches 7 bases. Trimming removed 5 bases from V and 0 bases from J; junction bases left unmatched: 10. This CDR3 has 18 residues. The V gene's germline CDR1 is SGHNT and CDR2 YENEEA. CDR3 bases: TGTGCCAGCAGCCCCTCGGGACAGACAAGCTCTGGGGCCAACGTCCTGACTTTC. Its translation is CASSPSGQTSSGANVLTF.

V is TRBV5-1 and J is TRBJ2-5; 9 bases fit TRBD2. With 5 bases clipped from V and 3 bases from J, the junction kept 2 bases outside the gene matches. The germline V gene has CDR1 SGHRS and CDR2 YFSETQ. This CDR3 spans 13 amino acids. The CDR3 reads CASSSSGKETQYF. The CDR3 DNA reads TGCGCCAGCAGTTCTAGCGGGAAAGAGACCCAGTACTTC.

The sample holds a few counts of this clone. The chain employs TRBV3-1 (or the pseudogene TRBV3-2) and TRBJ2-5; tentative D call: TRBD1 (6 bases). Germline-derived CDR1 and CDR2 are LGHDT and YNNKEL (reference sequence). Deletions cut 7 bases from V and 2 bases from J, with 14 bases between. The CDR3 is 14 amino acids. The CDR3 region is CASTNRASQETQYF. The CDR3 DNA reads as TGTGCCAGCACAAACAGGGCCAGTCAAGAGACCCAGTACTTC.

The chain carries TRBV15 and TRBJ1-2, with D hard to call. Germline CDR1 and CDR2: LNHNV and YYDKDF (reference sequence). Trimming stripped 8 bases from V and 1 base from J, with 8 bases between. The CDR3 loop spans 12 amino acids. The CDR3 nucleotides read TGTGCCACCTCCGAGGATAACTATGGCTACACCTTC. Translating it yields CATSEDNYGYTF.

The chain employs TRBV5-1 and TRBJ2-4; 8 bases map to TRBD1. The germline V gene encodes CDR1 SGHRS and CDR2 YFSETQ. The CDR3 totals 13 residues. Unmatched junction bases numbered 2, after V lost 4 bases and J lost 5 bases. CDR3 region: CASSVGQENIQYF. The CDR3 coding sequence is TGCGCCAGCAGCGTGGGACAGGAAAACATTCAGTACTTC.

The genes are TRBV5-1 and TRBJ2-5; perhaps TRBD1 as D (6 bases). This CDR3 contains 13 residues. Germline CDR1 reads SGHRS; CDR2 reads YFSETQ. The V end was cut by 4 bases, the J end by 2 bases, with 9 bases between. Here the CDR3 reads CASSPGDQETQYF. In DNA form, the CDR3 reads TGCGCCAGCAGCCCAGGGGATCAAGAGACCCAGTACTTC.

The chain combines TRBV12-3 or TRBV12-4 with TRBJ1-1, with D hard to call. This CDR3 is built from 12 residues. Trimming left V 6 bases short and J 11 bases short, with 16 bases between. CDR3: CASSSNPGVAFF. The CDR3 nucleotides read TGTGCCAGCAGCTCCAACCCCGGGGTGGCTTTCTTT.